This T cell receptor (beta chain) came from a study of regulatory T cells in long-lasting Graves disease. Study-level results: Patients whose Graves' disease persisted exhibited lower TCR diversity than those newly diagnosed. TRBV28, TRBJ1-2 and TRBJ2-5 were favored in persistent disease.

J lost 10 bases, V lost 2 bases, and 2 bases had no gene match. The germline CDR1 and CDR2 sequences are GTSNPN and SVGIG (reference sequence). The CDR3 has 12 amino acids. In its sample, this clonotype was seen many times. Its target is not known. iRepertoire HTBI primers and Arm-PCR of CDR3 regions built TCR beta libraries. MiXCR was run by TCRdb on the multiplex PCR reads, yielding one entry per CDR3 protein. The data hold more than 300,000 distinct CDR3 sequences, with 20% observed a single time. Regarding time point: persistent/refractory GD, antithyroid drugs over 5 years with positive TRAb. Following extraction of RNA from PBMCs, that RNA was used to make the TCR library. Those enrolled as patients came out of an endocrinology department in Xi'an, China.

The sample was peripheral blood mononuclear cells (PBMCs), taken when the disease was refractory, from a patient treated with antithyroid drugs. The sequence was obtained from a female donor with Graves disease. The rearrangement links TRBV30 to TRBJ1-1; 12 nucleotides align to TRBD1. This CDR3 is CAWSRDRGRAFF. The CDR3 region has the DNA TGTGCCTGGAGTAGGGACAGGGGGCGAGCTTTCTTT. The full variable domain, rest sourced from reference TRBV30 and TRBJ1-1, is SQTIHQWPATLVQPVGSPLSLECTVEGTSNPNLYWYRQAAGRGLQLLFYSVGIGQISSEVPQNLSASRPQDRQFILSSKKLLLSDSGFYLCAWSRDRGRAFFGQGTRLTVV.